This T cell receptor beta chain was captured in a study of low-dose radiotherapy and immunotherapy resistance in tumors. About the study: Fractions of 1 Gy went to Cohort 2 every two weeks, for 13 Gy over 26 weeks. The patients were given nivolumab 240 mg every two weeks and ipilimumab 1 mg/kg every six weeks, through an intravenous route.

Time point described: before trial treatment. Donors were treated with nivolumab, ipilimumab, aspirin, and low-dose cyclophosphamide and radiotherapy. The V gene's germline CDR1 is MNHEY and CDR2 SMNVEV (reference sequence). V lost 0 bases and J 4 bases, leaving 9 bases between the germline ends. The CDR3 contains 14 residues. Amplification of TCRs used a constant-region primer and V-primer adapter for approximately 19 PCR cycles. TCRdb called the reads again in MiXCR, with one record for every CDR3 protein. The sample yields about 50,000 distinct CDR3 sequences, approximately 12% seen once. This clonotype was counted only a few times.

The chain links TRBV27 to TRBJ1-2; no firm D call. This sequence originates from a female donor with ovarian cancer. Here the sequenced sample was PBMCs, taken before treatment. CDR3 protein: CASSLSTTLYGYTF. The CDR3 bases are TGTGCCAGCAGTTTATCTACAACGCTCTATGGCTACACCTTC.